This entry concerns a single TCR beta chain. These data originate in a study of blood T cell repertoires in COVID-19. Study overall: Samples came from the United States, Italy and Spain, spanning acute and convalescent COVID-19. Nucleic acid was either cDNA or gDNA, and it came from T cells, B-cell-depleted T cells, or PBMCs.

Authors' processing steps: Estimation of nucleated cell counts relied on the amplification of reference gene primers. Assay used: immunoSEQ multiplex PCR; TCRdb lists only in-frame clones, some missing. That table supplies the V and J calls and clone size; D and trimming were determined from the DNA. The sample includes roughly 120,000 clones, approximately 90% of them seen just once. The CDR3 is 13 residues long. Trimming cost V 6 bases and J 4 bases; bases outside gene matches: 8. Germline V lookup: CDR1 SQVTM, CDR2 ANQGSEA. The rearrangement links TRBV29-1 to TRBJ2-7, with 8 bases lining up with TRBD1. The receptor's source is a human donor in a cohort sampled during active COVID-19. The sample was peripheral blood. CDR3 in amino acids: CSVEPRQGYEQYF. In nucleotides, the CDR3 is TGCAGCGTAGAACCCCGACAGGGGTACGAGCAGTACTTC.